The 17 T cell receptor beta chains in this list originate from one sample, sequenced in a study of blood T cell repertoires in COVID-19. Here immunoSEQ multiplex PCR was the method, and the copy in TCRdb shows in-frame clones only, minus some. Of 250,000 to 350,000 clones listed, 87% are singletons. The sequencing sample was made of peripheral blood. Every receptor here comes from a woman between 45 and 60 years old who had recovered from COVID-19.

The CDR3 coding sequence is TGCAGCGTTGAAGATCCAAGGACTAGCGGGGGCCCCATGTATTACAATGAGCAGTTCTTC. Translation: CSVEDPRTSGGPMYYNEQFF. The gene calls are TRBV29-1 and TRBJ2-1; 13 nucleotides line up with TRBD2. J was trimmed by 4 bases and V by 0 bases; bases with no gene match: 15. CDR3 length: 20 amino acids. CDR1 and CDR2 from the germline V gene are SQVTM and ANQGSEA.

V gene TRBV6-2 or TRBV6-3 combines with J gene TRBJ2-7, with 8 bases matching TRBD2. The CDR3 runs to 13 residues. Germline lookup yields CDR1 MNHEY and CDR2 SVGEGT. The V segment lost 5 bases and the J segment 6 bases; nucleotides outside the gene matches: 6. CDR3 amino acids: CASSDCGGCEQYF. The CDR3 DNA reads TGTGCCAGCAGTGACTGCGGGGGGTGCGAGCAGTACTTC.

The chain is built from TRBV4-3 and TRBJ1-2; D perhaps matches TRBD1 (5 bases). The CDR3 consists of 15 residues. Trimming stripped 4 bases from V and 0 bases from J, with 12 bases between. Per germline, CDR1 LGHNA and CDR2 YSLEER. The CDR3 reads CASSPQGIANYGYTF. The DNA of the CDR3 is TGCGCCAGCAGCCCCCAGGGCATAGCTAACTATGGCTACACCTTC.

J is TRBJ2-7 and V is TRBV3-1 (or the pseudogene TRBV3-2), with D perhaps matching TRBD1 (6 bases). The CDR3 totals 14 residues. The V gene lost 5 bases and the J gene lost 2 bases, with 13 bases spanning the gap. Germline V gives CDR1 LGHDT, CDR2 YNNKEL (reference sequence). In nucleotides, the CDR3 is TGTGCCAGCAGCTCTAGGACAGCCCCCTACGAGCAGTACTTC. It yields the protein CASSSRTAPYEQYF.

The chain joins TRBV7-2 to TRBJ2-1; no clear D. Trimming removed 0 bases at V and 9 bases at J, with 6 bases between. Germline lookup yields CDR1 SGHTA and CDR2 FQGNSA. The CDR3 is 12 residues long. The chain's CDR3 is CASSLAPVEQFF. Here the CDR3 DNA reads TGTGCCAGCAGCTTAGCCCCGGTTGAGCAGTTCTTC.

The chain carries TRBV28 and TRBJ1-1; D call uncertain. Germline-derived CDR1 and CDR2 are MDHEN and SYDVKM. The CDR3 is 16 amino acids. V was cut by 1 base and J by 0 bases, with 12 bases left in between. CDR3 sequence reads: CASSLSESYMNTEAFF. Written as DNA, the CDR3 is TGTGCCAGCAGTTTATCAGAATCGTACATGAACACTGAAGCTTTCTTT.

The chain has TRBV19 and TRBJ1-1, with 9 positions matching TRBD1. The CDR3 has 14 residues. The trim removed 5 bases at V and 3 bases at J, leaving 4 bases unmatched. CDR1 is LNHDA and CDR2 is SQIVND in the germline V gene (reference sequence). The CDR3 region is CASSSQGAHTEAFF. CDR3 sequence (DNA): TGTGCCAGTAGTTCACAGGGGGCGCACACTGAAGCTTTCTTT. Filled out from reference TRBV19 and TRBJ1-1, the complete variable domain reads DGGITQSPKYLFRKEGQNVTLSCEQNLNHDAMYWYRQDPGQGLRLIYYSQIVNDFQKGDIAEGYSVSREKKESFPLTVTSAQKNPTAFYLCASSSQGAHTEAFFGQGTRLTVV.

The chain is built from TRBV4-3 and TRBJ2-6, with TRBD1 matching over 7 bases. The V segment lost 0 bases and the J segment 0 bases; nucleotides outside the gene matches: 8. The germline V gene has CDR1 LGHNA and CDR2 YSLEER. This CDR3 contains 19 residues. The CDR3 DNA reads as TGCGCCAGCAGCCAAGATCCCTCGGGACAGTTCTCTGGGGCCAACGTCCTGACTTTC. This sequence encodes CASSQDPSGQFSGANVLTF.

This sequence joins TRBV6-1 and TRBJ2-1; tentatively, D is TRBD2 (6 bases). CDR1 and CDR2 from the germline V gene are MNHNS and SASEGT. Trimming stripped 5 bases from V and 5 bases from J, with 13 bases between. CDR3 length: 14 residues. As DNA, the CDR3 is TGTGCCAGCAGTTCCCCCGGGGGTAACAATGAGCAGTTCTTC. Amino acid sequence: CASSSPGGNNEQFF.

The chain is built from TRBV10-3 and TRBJ1-2; a weak D match, TRBD1 (5 bases). V was pared by 4 bases and J by 4 bases, with 19 bases between. In germline, CDR1 is ENHRY, CDR2 SYGVKD. This CDR3 is 16 amino acids long. CDR3 in DNA: TGTGCCATCAGTGCAAACCCGGGGGAATCGGGCTATGGCTACACCTTC. Residues: CAISANPGESGYGYTF.

The CDR3 here is CASSPSTGRRGNSPLHF. Written as DNA, the CDR3 is TGTGCCAGCAGTCCCTCGACAGGGAGAAGGGGGAATTCACCCCTCCACTTT. The genes are TRBV28 and TRBJ1-6; 7 nucleotides line up with TRBD1. Germline values: CDR1 MDHEN, CDR2 SYDVKM. The CDR3 length is 17 residues. The V gene end was trimmed by 5 bases and the J gene end by 7 bases; junction bases not matched to a gene: 14.

This chain joins TRBV7-2 and TRBJ2-3; D is perhaps TRBD2 (5 bases). V lost 3 bases, J lost 3 bases, and 10 bases lay in between. The CDR3 sequence is 14 residues long. Germline values: CDR1 SGHTA, CDR2 FQGNSA. The CDR3 loop reads CASSLEVRTDTQYF. The CDR3 DNA sequence: TGTGCCAGCAGCTTGGAGGTCCGTACAGATACGCAGTATTTT.

The chain recombines TRBV30 with TRBJ2-5, with TRBD2 identical over 8 bases. The CDR3 runs to 14 residues. V gave up 2 bases and J gave up 1 base; unmatched junction bases: 3. Germline-derived CDR1 and CDR2 are GTSNPN and SVGIG (reference sequence). CDR3 in amino acids: CAWSLLAAQETQYF. The DNA for the CDR3 is TGTGCCTGGAGTTTACTAGCGGCCCAAGAGACCCAGTACTTC.

The chain recombines TRBV10-3 with TRBJ2-3; 9 bases match TRBD2. Unmatched junction bases numbered 6, after V lost 0 bases and J lost 8 bases. The germline V gene encodes CDR1 ENHRY and CDR2 SYGVKD. The CDR3 length is 15 residues. The CDR3, as DNA: TGTGCCATCAGTGAGTCAGGTAGCGGGGGAGTTACGCAGTATTTT. Its protein is CAISESGSGGVTQYF.

V is TRBV7-3 and J is TRBJ2-1, with D uncertain. Trimming removed 0 bases from V and 5 bases from J, with 5 bases in between. This CDR3 spans 13 amino acids. Germline CDR1 is SGHTA and CDR2 is FQGTGA. The CDR3 reads CASSLTLNNEQFF. The CDR3 nucleotides read TGTGCCAGCAGCTTAACACTAAACAATGAGCAGTTCTTC.

The genes are TRBV30 and TRBJ1-3; 7 bases fit TRBD1. CDR1 and CDR2 from the germline V gene are GTSNPN and SVGIG (reference sequence). This CDR3 is 13 amino acids long. The CDR3 coding sequence is TGTGCTCTCGACAGGGCTCCTGGAAACACCATATATTTT. As protein: CALDRAPGNTIYF. The full variable domain, rest sourced from reference TRBV30 and TRBJ1-3, is SQTIHQWPATLVQPVGSPLSLECTVEGTSNPNLYWYRQAAGRGLQLLFYSVGIGQISSEVPQNLSASRPQDRQFILSSKKLLLSDSGFYLCALDRAPGNTIYFGEGSWLTVV.

The chain joins TRBV10-3 to TRBJ1-1; D possibly corresponds to TRBD1 (6 bases). CDR1 and CDR2 from the germline V gene are ENHRY and SYGVKD. Deletions cut 3 bases from V and 7 bases from J, with 12 bases between. This CDR3 region has 13 residues. The CDR3 loop is CAISETGIFEAFF. CDR3 bases: TGTGCCATCAGTGAAACAGGGATTTTTGAAGCTTTCTTT.